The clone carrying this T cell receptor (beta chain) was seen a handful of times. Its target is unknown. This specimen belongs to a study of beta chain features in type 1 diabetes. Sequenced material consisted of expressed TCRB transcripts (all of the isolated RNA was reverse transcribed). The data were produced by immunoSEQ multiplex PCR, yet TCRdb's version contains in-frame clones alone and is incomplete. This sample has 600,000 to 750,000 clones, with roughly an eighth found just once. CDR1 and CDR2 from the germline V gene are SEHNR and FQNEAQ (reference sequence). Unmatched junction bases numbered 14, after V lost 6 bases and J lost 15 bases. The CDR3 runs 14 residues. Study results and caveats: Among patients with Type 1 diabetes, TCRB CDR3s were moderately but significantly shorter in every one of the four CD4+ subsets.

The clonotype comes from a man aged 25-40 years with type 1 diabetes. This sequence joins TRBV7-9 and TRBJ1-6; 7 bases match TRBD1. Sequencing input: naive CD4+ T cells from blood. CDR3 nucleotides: TGTGCCAGCAGTTCCGATAGACAGGGTTGGCTCCTCCACTTT. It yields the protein CASSSDRQGWLLHF.